These 20 T cell receptor beta chains were sequenced from one sample in a study of shared clonotypes between healthy human individuals. Data came from immunoSEQ multiplex PCR; TCRdb stores just in-frame clones and leaves some out. Counted here are roughly 2 million clones, about 94% occurring once; the ten biggest clones make up approximately 0.13%. The specimen was naive CD4+ T cells sorted from blood. This sample's subset: CD45RA+ positively selected. These receptors all stem from a man between 18 and 29 years old in good health.

The rearrangement links TRBV5-1 to TRBJ1-3; D is undetermined. The germline V and J ends were trimmed by 0 bases and 0 bases, with 10 bases remaining between them. Germline V lookup: CDR1 SGHRS, CDR2 YFSETQ. The CDR3 length is 16 residues. The CDR3 region has the DNA TGCGCCAGCAGCTTGGAAGGTATGGACTCTGGAAACACCATATATTTT. Protein: CASSLEGMDSGNTIYF.

The chain couples TRBV5-8 to TRBJ1-5, with D possibly TRBD1 on 5 matching bases. Germline CDR1 SGHTS, CDR2 YDEGEE. The CDR3 sequence is 19 residues long. The V end was cut by 0 bases, the J end by 0 bases, with 19 bases between. The CDR3 here is CASSLAGDSLAISNQPQHF. The CDR3, as DNA: TGTGCCAGCAGCTTGGCCGGAGACAGCCTTGCAATTAGCAATCAGCCCCAGCATTTT.

This chain joins TRBV28 and TRBJ2-4; a possible D gene is TRBD2 (6 bases). The germline CDR1 and CDR2 sequences are MDHEN and SYDVKM. Trimming removed 5 bases at V and 4 bases at J, with 15 bases between. The CDR3 loop spans 15 amino acids. The CDR3 nucleotides are TGTGCCAGCAGTGGAGGGGTGTGGCAAAAAAACATTCAGTACTTC. It is translated as CASSGGVWQKNIQYF.

The chain uses TRBV10-2 and TRBJ2-7, with 9 bases lining up with TRBD1. The CDR3 has 16 amino acids. V gave up 4 bases and J gave up 2 bases; unmatched junction bases: 9. CDR1 and CDR2 from the germline V gene are WSHSY and SAAADI. The CDR3 region has the DNA TGCGCCAGCAGTGTAGTCGGACAGGGGAACACCTACGAGCAGTACTTC. Translating gives CASSVVGQGNTYEQYF.

The chain is built from TRBV6-5 and TRBJ2-7; no clear D gene. V shed 2 bases and J shed 4 bases, with 9 bases lying between them. Germline CDR1 is MNHEY and CDR2 is SVGAGI. This CDR3 spans 13 amino acids. The CDR3 sequence: CASSYRDRYEQYF. CDR3 nucleotides: TGTGCCAGCAGTTACAGGGATCGATACGAGCAGTACTTC.

The CDR3 sequence is CASSQRGNSPLHF. In nucleotides, the CDR3 is TGTGCCAGCAGCCAGCGGGGGAATTCACCCCTCCACTTT. The chain combines TRBV27 with TRBJ1-6, with D possibly being TRBD1 (5 bases). Germline V gene data show CDR1 as MNHEY and CDR2 as SMNVEV (reference sequence). CDR3 length equals 13 residues. The V end was cut by 6 bases, the J end by 7 bases, with 10 bases between.

The V gene is TRBV7-8, the J gene TRBJ2-5; 14 nucleotides match TRBD2. The V segment lost 5 bases and the J segment 5 bases; nucleotides outside the gene matches: 10. Per the germline V gene, CDR1 is SGHVS and CDR2 is FQNEAQ. This CDR3 is 17 amino acids long. CDR3 loop: CASSKRGLAGEEETQYF. CDR3 nucleotide sequence: TGTGCCAGCAGCAAAAGGGGACTAGCGGGAGAGGAGGAGACCCAGTACTTC.

This clone has only one observation. This rearrangement joins TRBV5-4 to TRBJ1-4, with 7 bases aligning to TRBD1. Germline V lookup: CDR1 SGHNT, CDR2 YYREEE (reference sequence). This CDR3 contains 16 residues. V dropped 1 base and J dropped 6; count of bases not matched to a gene: 9. The CDR3 DNA sequence: TGTGCCAGCAGCTTGCTGGCAGGGGGAAGTGATGAAAAACTGTTTTTT. It yields the protein CASSLLAGGSDEKLFF. The full variable domain, completed using reference TRBV5-4 and TRBJ1-4, is ETGVTQSPTHLIKTRGQQVTLRCSSQSGHNTVSWYQQALGQGPQFIFQYYREEENGRGNFPPRFSGLQFPNYSSELNVNALELDDSALYLCASSLLAGGSDEKLFFGSGTQLSVL.

V gene TRBV28 combines with J gene TRBJ1-2; TRBD1 is a possible D gene (6 bases). Trimming cost V 5 bases and J 4 bases, with 8 bases left between them. CDR3 length: 12 residues. The germline V gene has CDR1 MDHEN and CDR2 SYDVKM. The CDR3 DNA is TGTGCCAGCAGTCAGGACAGCTATGGCTACACCTTC. It is translated as CASSQDSYGYTF.

The J gene is TRBJ1-1, the V gene TRBV4-1; TRBD1 might be the D (6 bases). CDR1 is MGHRA, CDR2 YSYEKL, per germline. Trimming left V 3 bases short and J 0 bases short, with 14 bases between. This CDR3 spans 16 amino acids. The CDR3 DNA reads as TGCGCCAGCAGCCAGGGGCCCACAGGGCTGAACACTGAAGCTTTCTTT. As protein: CASSQGPTGLNTEAFF.

The chain couples TRBV7-2 to TRBJ2-5; 9 bases line up with TRBD2. Trimming at V came to 5 bases and at J to 5 bases, leaving 6 bases not matched to a gene. This CDR3 is 14 amino acids long. Germline values: CDR1 SGHTA, CDR2 FQGNSA. CDR3 DNA sequence: TGTGCCAGCAGCCACCTAGCGGGATGGGAGACCCAGTACTTC. Its protein is CASSHLAGWETQYF.

As concerns this clone: At one end the junction does not follow the germline gene, possibly because of a read error. V and J are TRBV7-6 and TRBJ2-5, with D perhaps matching TRBD2 (6 bases). CDR1 SGHVS and CDR2 FNYEAQ come from the germline V gene. The CDR3 loop spans 15 amino acids. The CDR3 is CASSQGGGRLEAQYF. CDR3 DNA: TGTGCCAGCAGCCAAGGTGGAGGGCGTCTAGAGGCCCAGTACTTC.

V and J are TRBV4-1 and TRBJ2-3, with 11 bases that match TRBD2. The V gene's germline CDR1 is MGHRA and CDR2 YSYEKL. This CDR3 contains 12 residues. J gave up 12 bases and V 6 bases, and 5 bases lay outside the gene matches. The CDR3 sequence is CASRPSGGPQYF. CDR3 nucleotide sequence: TGCGCCAGCAGGCCTAGCGGGGGGCCACAGTATTTT.

The V and J genes are TRBV30 and TRBJ2-3; D call uncertain. This CDR3 comprises 14 residues. Germline-derived CDR1 and CDR2 are GTSNPN and SVGIG (reference sequence). V lost 0 bases to trimming and J lost 1 base, with 8 bases between them. The CDR3 loop reads CAWSVVARTDTQYF. DNA of the CDR3: TGTGCCTGGAGTGTGGTAGCCCGCACAGATACGCAGTATTTT.

This sequence joins TRBV5-4 and TRBJ1-5; 8 nucleotides align to TRBD1. V gave up 4 bases and J gave up 6 bases; unmatched junction bases: 6. This CDR3 has 14 residues. The V gene's germline CDR1 is SGHNT and CDR2 YYREEE (reference sequence). The CDR3 DNA sequence: TGTGCCAGCAGCCCGGACAGGGTCCGTCAGCCCCAGCATTTT. This translates into CASSPDRVRQPQHF.

The CDR3 DNA reads TGTGCCAGCAGATCCTATAATTCACCCCTCCACTTT. It specifies CASRSYNSPLHF. This chain connects TRBV28 to TRBJ1-6, with unresolved D. The CDR3 spans 12 residues. Trimming took 6 bases from V and 1 from J, leaving 1 base between them. Germline values: CDR1 MDHEN, CDR2 SYDVKM. The full variable domain, its missing parts supplied by reference TRBV28 and TRBJ1-6, is DVKVTQSSRYLVKRTGEKVFLECVQDMDHENMFWYRQDPGLGLRLIYFSYDVKMKEKGDIPEGYSVSREKKERFSLILESASTNQTSMYLCASRSYNSPLHFGNGTRLTVT.

A single count supports this clone. The chain couples TRBV5-1 to TRBJ2-4; 8 bases align to TRBD1. Losses at the gene ends were 0 bases for V and 9 bases for J; bases not matched to a gene: 11. This CDR3 spans 16 amino acids. Germline V CDR1 and CDR2: SGHRS, YFSETQ. The CDR3 is CASSLAGQGAMVIQYF. The CDR3 DNA follows: TGCGCCAGCAGCTTGGCCGGGCAGGGGGCAATGGTCATTCAGTACTTC.

This clone is a singleton in its sample. The chain uses TRBV18 and TRBJ1-5, with D uncertain. This CDR3 is 12 amino acids long. Germline V gives CDR1 KGHSH, CDR2 LQKENI. The V and J ends lost 5 bases and 7 bases respectively, with 9 bases between them. The CDR3 here is CASSTSGQPQHF. CDR3 bases: TGTGCCAGCTCAACCTCGGGGCAGCCCCAGCATTTT. Together with reference TRBV18 and TRBJ1-5, the CDR3 gives the full variable domain: NAGVMQNPRHLVRRRGQEARLRCSPMKGHSHVYWYRQLPEEGLKFMVYLQKENIIDESGMPKERFSAEFPKEGPSILRIQQVVRGDSAAYFCASSTSGQPQHFGDGTRLSIL.

This chain uses TRBV7-2 with TRBJ2-5; D is unclear. V lost 1 base and J 0 bases, leaving 12 bases between the germline ends. The CDR3 is 16 residues long. Germline CDR1 is SGHTA and CDR2 is FQGNSA. The CDR3 coding sequence is TGTGCCAGCAGCTTAGTAACTGGGATCTACCAAGAGACCCAGTACTTC. Its translation: CASSLVTGIYQETQYF.

V gene TRBV7-3 combines with J gene TRBJ1-1, with D hard to call. The CDR3 runs to 13 residues. The germline V and J ends were trimmed by 5 bases and 4 bases, with 11 bases remaining between them. Germline CDR1 SGHTA, CDR2 FQGTGA. As DNA, the CDR3 is TGTGCCAGCAGCCAAGACTGGGGCACTGAAGCTTTCTTT. Translated, it gives CASSQDWGTEAFF.